The 20 T cell receptor beta chains below were found in one sample sequenced in a study of blood T cell repertoires in COVID-19. Assay: immunoSEQ multiplex PCR; the TCRdb copy retains only in-frame clones and omits some. The table includes roughly 180,000 clones, approximately 85% detected once. Specimen: peripheral blood. The receptor set was obtained from a woman in her sixties or seventies with acute or convalescent COVID-19.

This clone has more than one count but fewer than ten. At one of its ends the junction is not consistent with the germline gene, which may arise from a read error. The chain recombines TRBV5-4 with TRBJ1-6, with a possible D match to TRBD1 (5 bases). CDR1 SGHNT and CDR2 YYREEE come from the germline V gene (reference sequence). The CDR3 totals 12 residues. The CDR3 DNA is TGTGCCAGCAGTTTGGGGGGGGCACCCCTCCACTTT. Translating gives CASSLGGAPLHF.

Details on this clone: A read error may account for a junction end that differs from germline. The chain carries TRBV19 and TRBJ2-1; 14 bases map to TRBD2. The CDR3 contains 14 residues. Germline CDR1 and CDR2: LNHDA and SQIVND (reference sequence). CDR3 DNA: TGTGCCAGTACCCCGGGACTAGCGGGAGCATTAAAGATCTTC. It is translated as CASTPGLAGALKIF.

This clone was detected once. The sample has other DNA sequences that encode this CDR3 too. The J gene is TRBJ1-5, the V gene TRBV25-1; 9 positions match TRBD1. The CDR3 spans 14 residues. Trimming removed 4 bases from V and 2 bases from J; junction bases left unmatched: 0. Germline CDR1 and CDR2: MGHDK and SYGVNS. CDR3 sequence reads: CASSGTGGNQPQHF. DNA of the CDR3: TGTGCCAGCAGTGGGACAGGGGGCAATCAGCCCCAGCATTTT.

This chain connects TRBV11-2 to TRBJ2-7; D call uncertain. CDR3 size: 11 residues. Germline values: CDR1 SGHAT, CDR2 FQNNGV. V was pared by 5 bases and J by 3 bases, with 5 bases between. CDR3: CASSPIYEQYF. The CDR3 nucleotides read TGTGCCAGCAGCCCAATCTACGAGCAGTACTTC.

This clone has only one observation. The CDR3 DNA follows: TGTGCCAGCAGTGAAGTAGCTAGCGGGAGAGACGAGCAGTACTTC. Amino acids: CASSEVASGRDEQYF. The chain links TRBV6-1 to TRBJ2-7; 10 positions match TRBD2. With V trimmed by 1 base and J by 5 bases, 5 bases remained unmatched. The CDR3 contains 15 residues. Germline-derived CDR1 and CDR2 are MNHNS and SASEGT.

V gene TRBV2 combines with J gene TRBJ1-5; 12 nucleotides match TRBD1. Trimming removed 5 bases from V and 2 bases from J; junction bases left unmatched: 13. This CDR3 has 19 amino acids. Germline V lookup: CDR1 SNHLY, CDR2 FYNNEI. The CDR3 sequence: CASSPRDRGQLVGNQPQHF. CDR3 DNA sequence: TGTGCCAGCAGTCCCCGGGACAGGGGGCAATTGGTCGGCAATCAGCCCCAGCATTTT. The whole variable domain, remainder taken from reference TRBV2 and TRBJ1-5, is EPEVTQTPSHQVTQMGQEVILRCVPISNHLYFYWYRQILGQKVEFLVSFYNNEISEKSEIFDDQFSVERPDGSNFTLKIRSTKLEDSAMYFCASSPRDRGQLVGNQPQHFGDGTRLSIL.

The chain links TRBV3-1 (or the pseudogene TRBV3-2) to TRBJ2-1, with 8 bases identical to TRBD2. The CDR3 is made up of 14 amino acids. V was pared by 0 bases and J by 12 bases, with 7 bases of the junction left unmatched. Germline loops: CDR1 LGHDT, CDR2 YNNKEL (reference sequence). CDR3 DNA: TGTGCCAGCAGCCAAGATAGATCAGCGGGAGCGCAGTTCTTC. It yields the protein CASSQDRSAGAQFF.

The genes are TRBV7-6 and TRBJ1-6; possibly TRBD1 for D (6 bases). The V end was cut by 4 bases, the J end by 7 bases, with 17 bases between. Germline V gene sequence: CDR1 SGHVS, CDR2 FNYEAQ. The CDR3 has 16 amino acids. CDR3 in DNA: TGTGCCAGCAGCTCCACAGGGTCTGTCCAAAATTCACCCCTCCACTTT. This encodes CASSSTGSVQNSPLHF.

Of note for this clone: Other DNA sequences in this specimen translate into the identical CDR3. The chain recombines TRBV24-1 with TRBJ2-1; 14 nucleotides align to TRBD2. With V trimmed by 3 bases and J by 9 bases, 6 bases remained unmatched. The CDR3 loop spans 16 amino acids. CDR1 and CDR2 from the germline V gene are KGHDR and SFDVKD. In DNA, the CDR3 is TGTGCCACCAGTGATCCGGGACTAGCGGGAGTAGGTGAGCAGTTCTTC. Encoded protein: CATSDPGLAGVGEQFF.

The chain joins TRBV2 to TRBJ2-7, with D tentatively TRBD1 (6 bases). Between the trimmed V and J ends, which lost 0 bases and 4 bases, there was a span of 13 bases. CDR1 is SNHLY, CDR2 FYNNEI, per germline. The length of the CDR3 is 15 residues. CDR3 DNA: TGTGCCAGCAGTGAAGCGAGGGCAGGGGTGTACGAGCAGTACTTC. It translates to CASSEARAGVYEQYF. The full variable domain, with the rest looked up from reference TRBV2 and TRBJ2-7, is EPEVTQTPSHQVTQMGQEVILRCVPISNHLYFYWYRQILGQKVEFLVSFYNNEISEKSEIFDDQFSVERPDGSNFTLKIRSTKLEDSAMYFCASSEARAGVYEQYFGPGTRLTVT.

V and J are TRBV5-1 and TRBJ2-3; unclear D gene. Germline V CDR1 and CDR2: SGHRS, YFSETQ. This CDR3 region has 15 residues. V was shortened by 3 bases and J by 0 bases, with 11 bases between the two germline ends. The CDR3 sequence: CASSSLPSSTDTQYF. DNA for the CDR3: TGCGCCAGCAGCTCCCTCCCGTCCAGCACAGATACGCAGTATTTT.

The J gene is TRBJ2-7, the V gene TRBV6-5, with 8 positions matching TRBD1. The CDR3 loop spans 15 amino acids. Trimming removed 0 bases from V and 1 base from J; junction bases left unmatched: 2. The germline gives CDR1 MNHEY, CDR2 SVGAGI. The CDR3 coding sequence is TGTGCCAGCAGTTACTCCGGGACAGGATCCTACGAGCAGTACTTC. Translated, it gives CASSYSGTGSYEQYF.

The chain uses TRBV10-1 and TRBJ2-1, with 7 bases lining up with TRBD1. Germline CDR1 is WNHNN and CDR2 is SYGVQD (reference sequence). This CDR3 comprises 14 residues. Trimming removed 4 bases from V and 4 bases from J; junction bases left unmatched: 4. For the CDR3, the DNA is TGCGCCAGCAGTGGCCGGGACAGTTACAATGAGCAGTTCTTC. Protein sequence: CASSGRDSYNEQFF.

This clone has a single count. V and J are TRBV19 and TRBJ2-1; possibly TRBD2 for D (5 bases). The CDR3 is 15 residues long. Germline V gene lookup returns CDR1 LNHDA and CDR2 SQIVND (reference sequence). V was pared by 10 bases and J by 0 bases, with 16 bases between. CDR3 nucleotides: TGTGCCACCAGTATTTCGGGGAGCTCCTACAATGAGCAGTTCTTC. It specifies CATSISGSSYNEQFF.

The V and J genes are TRBV28 and TRBJ2-7, with a tentative D call TRBD1 (6 bases). Trimming stripped 4 bases from V and 2 bases from J, with 12 bases between. Germline assignment: CDR1 MDHEN and CDR2 SYDVKM. The CDR3 covers 14 residues. CDR3 in amino acids: CASSSGQSPYEQYF. The CDR3 nucleotides are TGTGCCAGCAGTTCGGGACAATCACCCTACGAGCAGTACTTC.

This chain links TRBV29-1 with TRBJ2-1; D is possibly TRBD1 (6 bases). V shed 4 bases and J shed 6 bases, with 13 bases lying between them. The CDR3 totals 13 residues. In germline, CDR1 is SQVTM, CDR2 ANQGSEA. CDR3 region: CSVGQGTLNEQFF. CDR3 coding DNA: TGCAGCGTTGGGCAGGGGACCCTCAATGAGCAGTTCTTC.

The chain combines TRBV28 with TRBJ2-7; D not certain. The CDR3 spans 12 residues. CDR1 is MDHEN and CDR2 is SYDVKM in the germline V gene. Between the trimmed V and J ends, which lost 3 bases and 3 bases, there was a span of 6 bases. The CDR3 DNA follows: TGTGCCAGCAGTTTGGCAGGCTACGAGCAGTACTTC. This codes for CASSLAGYEQYF.

The CDR3 sequence is CSALMNTEAFF. CDR3 DNA: TGCAGTGCTCTTATGAACACTGAAGCTTTCTTT. The rearrangement joins TRBV20-1 to TRBJ1-1; no reliable D call. The CDR3 contains 11 residues. Germline V lookup: CDR1 DFQATT, CDR2 SNEGSKA (reference sequence). V lost 5 bases and J 0 bases, leaving 4 bases between the germline ends.

The chain recombines TRBV11-2 with TRBJ1-2; 7 nucleotides align to TRBD1. The CDR3 consists of 14 residues. Germline V gives CDR1 SGHAT, CDR2 FQNNGV. V was clipped by 0 bases and J by 4 bases; unmatched bases: 2. The CDR3 sequence is CASSLDGTVYGYTF. In DNA form, the CDR3 reads TGTGCCAGCAGCTTAGACGGGACAGTCTATGGCTACACCTTC.

This clone was counted once. The chain is built from TRBV4-1 and TRBJ2-5; tentative D call: TRBD2 (7 bases). V shed 3 bases and J shed 5 bases, with 22 bases lying between them. CDR3 size: 17 residues. CDR1 and CDR2 (germline): MGHRA, YSYEKL. The CDR3, as DNA: TGCGCCAGCAGCCACACACCCGGACTAGGGGGAGGTGAGACCCAGTACTTC. Encoded protein: CASSHTPGLGGGETQYF.